The 19 T cell receptor beta chains given below trace back to one sample, sequenced in a study of beta chain features in type 1 diabetes. All of the isolated RNA was reverse transcribed, so expressed TCRB transcripts were sequenced. Generated by immunoSEQ multiplex PCR, the TCRdb table keeps only in-frame clones and is missing some. This sample has around 450,000 clones; 9.5% to 12% occur once, and the top ten carry approximately 0.05%. Sequences were obtained from naive CD4+ T cells from blood. The receptor set was obtained from a woman between 18 and 29 years old in good health.

This clone was seen more than once but under ten times. The rearrangement joins TRBV7-3 to TRBJ2-2; 9 nucleotides align to TRBD2. The CDR3 sequence is 18 residues long. The V and J ends lost 4 bases and 0 bases, in that order; junction bases with no gene match: 9. CDR1 SGHTA and CDR2 FQGTGA come from the germline V gene. The CDR3 DNA is TGTGCCAGCAGCTCTACTCCGGGACTAGCTTCGAACACCGGGGAGCTGTTTTTT. This encodes CASSSTPGLASNTGELFF.

The sample holds a few counts of this clone. This chain links TRBV10-3 with TRBJ2-7, with TRBD1 matching 8 bases. Germline CDR1 and CDR2: ENHRY and SYGVKD. This CDR3 has 13 residues. Trimming cost V 8 bases and J 5 bases; bases outside gene matches: 8. This CDR3 reads CAIQGAVSDEQYF. The CDR3 nucleotides are TGTGCCATCCAGGGGGCGGTCTCAGACGAGCAGTACTTC.

This clone turned up a few times. The chain joins TRBV10-3 to TRBJ2-3; no reliable D call. The V and J ends lost 0 bases and 4 bases respectively, with 5 bases between them. Germline CDR1 ENHRY, CDR2 SYGVKD. This CDR3 has 13 amino acids. The CDR3 DNA follows: TGTGCCATCAGTGAGTCTCAAGCAGATACGCAGTATTTT. Protein sequence: CAISESQADTQYF.

The chain joins TRBV25-1 to TRBJ1-1; D is unresolved. Trimming pared 1 base from V and 11 bases from J, leaving 11 bases between. Germline CDR1 reads MGHDK; CDR2 reads SYGVNS. The length of the CDR3 is 12 residues. The CDR3 nucleotides read TGTGCCAGCAGTGAATCGGGCAGTCCGGCTTTCTTT. This codes for CASSESGSPAFF. Supplemented by reference TRBV25-1 and TRBJ1-1, the full variable domain reads EADIYQTPRYLVIGTGKKITLECSQTMGHDKMYWYQQDPGMELHLIHYSYGVNSTEKGDLSSESTVSRIRTEHFPLTLESARPSHTSQYLCASSESGSPAFFGQGTRLTVV.

This clone was counted a few times. The chain carries TRBV5-4 and TRBJ2-5; D might be TRBD2 (5 bases). Germline V CDR1 and CDR2: SGHNT, YYREEE (reference sequence). CDR3 length: 14 residues. The V end lost 5 bases, the J end lost 1 base, and 12 bases lay between the germline ends. CDR3 sequence: CASRPERAQETQYF. The CDR3, as DNA: TGTGCCAGCAGACCCGAGAGGGCCCAAGAGACCCAGTACTTC.

The chain's CDR3 is CASSWGRATAEAFF. CDR3 coding DNA: TGTGCCAGCAGTTGGGGGCGGGCAACGGCTGAAGCTTTCTTT. The chain is built from TRBV27 and TRBJ1-1, with D possibly being TRBD1 (6 bases). This CDR3 comprises 14 residues. From germline, CDR1 is MNHEY and CDR2 SMNVEV (reference sequence). V was cut by 4 bases and J by 6 bases, with 15 bases left in between.

The chain recombines TRBV7-2 with TRBJ2-1; weak D call: TRBD2 (5 bases). Germline lookup yields CDR1 SGHTA and CDR2 FQGNSA. The CDR3 totals 14 residues. Trimming stripped 0 bases from V and 5 bases from J, with 8 bases between. CDR3 amino acids: CASSLAGENNEQFF. The DNA for the CDR3 is TGTGCCAGCAGCTTAGCGGGAGAGAACAATGAGCAGTTCTTC.

CDR3 residues: CASSLSPGQGTGYTF. The CDR3 DNA sequence: TGTGCCAGCAGCTTATCACCGGGACAGGGGACCGGCTACACCTTC. V and J are TRBV7-2 and TRBJ1-2; 10 bases fit TRBD1. CDR1 SGHTA and CDR2 FQGNSA come from the germline V gene. The CDR3 sequence is 15 residues long. With V trimmed by 2 bases and J by 8 bases, 8 bases remained unmatched.

This chain connects TRBV5-1 to TRBJ2-5; D remains ambiguous. The CDR3 loop spans 11 amino acids. Trimming took 0 bases from V and 7 from J, leaving 4 bases between them. Germline values: CDR1 SGHRS, CDR2 YFSETQ. The CDR3 spells CASSLVGTQYF. Written as DNA, the CDR3 is TGCGCCAGCAGCTTGGTTGGGACCCAGTACTTC.

The chain links TRBV5-4 to TRBJ2-4, with D unclear. Germline V gene sequence: CDR1 SGHNT, CDR2 YYREEE (reference sequence). The ends were cut back, 3 bases at V and 0 bases at J, with 10 bases in the middle. This CDR3 contains 15 residues. As DNA, the CDR3 is TGTGCCAGCAGCTCAAGACCGCTAGCCAAAAACATTCAGTACTTC. Translating it yields CASSSRPLAKNIQYF.

The chain carries TRBV6-6 and TRBJ1-4; 7 bases map to TRBD1. Germline V gives CDR1 MNHNY, CDR2 SVGAGI (reference sequence). There are 15 residues in the CDR3. Trimming cost V 6 bases and J 7 bases; bases outside gene matches: 11. CDR3 in DNA: TGTGCCAGCAGAGCCGGGACAGCCGGAGGTGAAAAACTGTTTTTT. This codes for CASRAGTAGGEKLFF.

The J gene is TRBJ1-1, the V gene TRBV29-1; a weak D match, TRBD1 (6 bases). The CDR3 runs 13 residues. Per the germline V gene, CDR1 is SQVTM and CDR2 is ANQGSEA. The V and J ends lost 7 bases and 6 bases respectively, with 18 bases between them. The CDR3 loop is CSAVGGRSAEAFF. Here the CDR3 DNA reads TGCAGCGCAGTTGGGGGGCGCAGCGCTGAAGCTTTCTTT.

Notes on this clone: Other DNA variants within this sample encode the same CDR3. This sequence joins TRBV10-3 and TRBJ1-5; no firm D call. This CDR3 is 13 amino acids long. Trimming pared 4 bases from V and 3 bases from J, leaving 7 bases between. Looked up from germline, CDR1 is ENHRY and CDR2 is SYGVKD. For the CDR3, the DNA is TGTGCCATCAGTGTGGGTCTCAATCAGCCCCAGCATTTT. It codes for CAISVGLNQPQHF.

V usage is TRBV19 and J usage is TRBJ2-2; a weak D match, TRBD1 (6 bases). V was cut by 5 bases and J by 7 bases, with 20 bases left in between. Germline-derived CDR1 and CDR2 are LNHDA and SQIVND (reference sequence). This CDR3 is built from 16 residues. The CDR3 region is CASSPRWGPGNGELFF. The CDR3 DNA reads as TGTGCCAGTAGTCCCCGTTGGGGGCCTGGGAACGGGGAGCTGTTTTTT.

The chain recombines TRBV27 with TRBJ1-5, with D possibly matching TRBD1 (5 bases). The CDR3 extends over 13 amino acids. Germline CDR1 is MNHEY and CDR2 is SMNVEV (reference sequence). Trimming pared 6 bases from V and 9 bases from J, leaving 15 bases between. CDR3 protein: CASSNNQGLPQHF. As DNA, the CDR3 is TGTGCCAGCAGCAATAACCAGGGCCTGCCCCAGCATTTT.

The V and J genes are TRBV4-3 and TRBJ2-5, with a weak D call TRBD2 (5 bases). V lost 0 bases to trimming and J lost 5 bases, with 13 bases between them. The CDR3 runs to 15 residues. CDR1 LGHNA and CDR2 YSLEER come from the germline V gene. The CDR3 is CASSQDGVEGETQYF. CDR3 in DNA: TGCGCCAGCAGCCAAGATGGGGTTGAGGGCGAGACCCAGTACTTC.

This chain connects TRBV7-2 to TRBJ1-2; 10 positions agree with TRBD1. The CDR3 totals 14 residues. In germline, CDR1 is SGHTA, CDR2 FQGNSA. V trimming: 4 bases; J trimming: 4 bases; junction bases outside the gene matches: 3. CDR3 sequence (DNA): TGTGCCAGCAGCTCAGGGACAGGGGCCTATGGCTACACCTTC. Its protein product is CASSSGTGAYGYTF.

The J gene is TRBJ2-7, the V gene TRBV30; tentative D call: TRBD1 (7 bases). This CDR3 has 15 amino acids. Between the trimmed V and J ends, which lost 3 bases and 2 bases, there was a span of 17 bases. The V gene's germline CDR1 is GTSNPN and CDR2 SVGIG (reference sequence). This chain's CDR3 is CAWRANPGGPYEQYF. CDR3 nucleotides: TGTGCCTGGAGGGCAAACCCAGGGGGGCCCTACGAGCAGTACTTC.

The chain uses TRBV7-9 and TRBJ1-1; D might be TRBD1 (5 bases). V was cut by 2 bases and J by 0 bases, with 7 bases left in between. This CDR3 comprises 14 residues. Germline CDR1 reads SEHNR; CDR2 reads FQNEAQ (reference sequence). The CDR3 here is CASSLKTVNTEAFF. DNA of the CDR3: TGTGCCAGCAGCTTAAAGACAGTGAACACTGAAGCTTTCTTT.